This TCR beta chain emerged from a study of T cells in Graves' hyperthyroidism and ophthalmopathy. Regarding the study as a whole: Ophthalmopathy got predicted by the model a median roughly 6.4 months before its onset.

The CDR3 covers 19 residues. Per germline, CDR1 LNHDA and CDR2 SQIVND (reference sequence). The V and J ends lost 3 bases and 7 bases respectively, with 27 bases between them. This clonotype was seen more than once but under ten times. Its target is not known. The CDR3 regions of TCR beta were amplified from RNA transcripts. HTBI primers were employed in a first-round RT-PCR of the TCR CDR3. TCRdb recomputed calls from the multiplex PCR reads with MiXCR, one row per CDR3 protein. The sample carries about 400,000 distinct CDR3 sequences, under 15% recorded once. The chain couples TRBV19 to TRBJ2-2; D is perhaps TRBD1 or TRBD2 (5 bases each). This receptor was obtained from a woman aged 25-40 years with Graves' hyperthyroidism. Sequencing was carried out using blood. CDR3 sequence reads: CASSIYGIGMGERGGELFF. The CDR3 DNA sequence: TGTGCCAGTAGTATTTACGGAATAGGGATGGGGGAACGCGGCGGGGAGCTGTTTTTT.